Below, one TCR beta chain is given with its context. Its antigen is as yet unknown. V lost 4 bases, J lost 6 bases, and 7 bases lay in between. The CDR3 totals 12 residues. Germline values: CDR1 SNHLY, CDR2 FYNNEI. This sample was included in a study of T-cell reconstitution after alpha-beta-depleted transplantation in children. The study, taken as a whole, reports: The main origin of T-cell counts and diversity one year after transplant was newly produced T cells.

Construction of the TCRbeta library involved unique molecular identifiers. Each CDR3 protein is one row after TCRdb ran MiXCR on the PCR reads. This sample has 250,000 to 300,000 distinct CDR3 sequences; nearly 8% occur once, and the top ten carry 9.1%. The receptor's source is a female patient between 2 and 10 years old who had a stem cell transplant for Fanconi anemia, so the T cells may come from the graft donor. The chain couples TRBV2 to TRBJ2-1; possible D gene TRBD2, 5 bases. Here the sequenced sample was peripheral blood, taken 360 days after TCRalphabeta/CD19-depleted stem cell transplant. CDR3 protein: CASSVRGNEQFF. The CDR3 DNA reads as TGTGCCAGCAGTGTTCGGGGCAATGAGCAGTTCTTC.